What follows describes a single T cell receptor (beta chain). Its antigen target is currently unknown. Per-base qualities were not stored, and no clone one base away is much larger. The data were taken from a study of cytomegalovirus exposure and HLA in healthy donors (dated by TCRdb to 2015 to 2018). Some background on the complete study: In an earlier analysis of roughly 590 of the donors, about 270 Gb of sequence data and 117 million unique TCR beta sequences from about 190 million T cells were reported. To predict cytomegalovirus infection status, the study combined high-throughput TCR immunosequencing, statistical association of individual TCRs with disease status, and machine learning. An early release that covered several hundred HLA-typed donors contained approximately 300 gigabases of sequencing data and around 80 million unique TCR sequences. The number of donors typed differed by locus, with roughly 629-640 for A, B, C, DRB1 and DQB1, around 500 for DQA1, 600 to 610 for DPA1, and about 450 for DPB1. Rather than drawing on any new phenotypic data, the later analysis identified candidate immune exposures from TCR beta sequences and the way those sequences occurred across donors. The study aimed to test whether signatures of past pathogen exposure could be identified by cataloging public T cell receptors. To study patterns of TCR occurrence, a later analysis re-analyzed previously published TCR beta repertoires from 500 to 850 donors and added high-resolution HLA genotyping. In addition to the first cohort of 666 subjects, a separate validation cohort of 120 different subjects was used. Class I and class II HLA loci were covered by the typing at four-digit resolution. Among the roughly 370 genotyped donors, about 83% belonged to the genetic ancestry cluster associated with self-reported Caucasian donors. About five DR-DQ haplotypes were handled as single units for association and clustering, since linkage in the cohort was strong. On average, around 240,000 unique TCR beta nucleotide sequences were sequenced per donor among some 430 genotyped donors of the cohort, with roughly 20% of those sequences being non-productive. The study used immunosequencing to profile the T cell repertoires of hundreds of subjects and linked those repertoires to cytomegalovirus serostatus. Donor age, sex, ethnicity and CMV serostatus were collected together with the repertoire data. A later genetic analysis used genome-wide SNP genotypes for 398 of the 666 donors, treating that subset as a discovery cohort. Every repertoire in the discovery cohort had been generated on one and the same sequencing platform. An earlier analysis of around 580 of the donors used high-throughput TCR beta sequencing to judge whether each TCR beta V gene segment behaved as functional or pseudogenic. General findings and caveats noted by the study authors: In an earlier analysis of over 550 of the donors, most TCR beta V segments were observed in productive rearrangements about 87% or about 30% of the time, broadly matching IMGT annotations. CMV serostatus was the only immune exposure information available for the cohort. Presence/absence analyses assumed roughly uniform sequencing depth across donors, an assumption that may not hold. V-gene and J-gene trimming of TCR beta chains was associated with a missense DCLRE1C variant in a later genetic analysis, and the association was replicated in an independent cohort. Cytomegalovirus status was reported to be diagnosed by the classifier with high specificity and sensitivity in both the original and validation cohorts. Assigning TCR associations to individual alleles was difficult when HLA alleles, especially DR and DQ, strongly co-occurred. A cluster of highly shared sequence variants was judged likely to be a technical artifact of the sequencing pipeline. The authors suggested that the approach could potentially be extended to other disease states and immunological phenotypes. Because HLA typing was unavailable for some donors at each locus, only the typed subset was used in association tests. In a later analysis, TCR association rates were found to vary across HLA loci, with the most associated TCRs seen for DRB1 alleles and the fewest for HLA-C alleles. Some IMGT-functional V segments, including TRBV6-2 and TRBV6-3, could not be distinguished by the 87-base-pair reads and were therefore excluded. A later analysis reported that several top co-occurrence clusters appeared linked to parvovirus B19, influenza, CMV and Epstein-Barr virus. A further reported finding was that TCR beta sequences accurately predicted the HLA-A and HLA-B alleles for most subjects in the first cohort. A later analysis found that most CMV-associated TCR beta chains appeared HLA-restricted, with HLA associations seemingly driven largely by CMV exposure. This cohort had only TCR beta chains sequenced, and the lack of alpha or paired-chain data limited which features could be detected. The study gave a list of about 170 TCR beta chains associated with cytomegalovirus. A later analysis associated roughly 17,000 TCR beta sequences with specific HLA alleles at a false discovery rate of 0.05. A few of the identified cytomegalovirus-associated TCR beta chains were confirmed in vitro to be specific for cytomegalovirus antigens. Most TCR sequences were seen in very few donors, while some public TCRs were found in many individuals. Compared with the approximately 720-donor mean, donors in an Asian-associated ancestry cluster had fewer N-insertions in productive TCRs, according to a later genetic analysis. A later analysis found that HLA-associated TCR beta chains were more clonally expanded and had lower generation probabilities than equally common non-associated chains. About 15 rarely observed V segments, including chromosome 9 orphons, were excluded from the earlier analysis of some 590 of the donors because counts were too low. Linkage disequilibrium might explain the correlated functional status among segregating V segments, but an unknown experimental factor could not be ruled out.

The library was produced with the immunoSEQ multiplex PCR assay. For the multiplex PCR, a mixture combining 60 forward primers for TCR Vbeta segments and 13 reverse primers for TCR Jbeta segments was used. The CDR3 region of rearranged TCR beta genes was amplified from genomic DNA by a multiplex PCR assay. Amplified TCR beta libraries were sequenced as 87-base-pair reads on the Illumina HiSeq System. The published analysis was carried out like this. A later analysis tallied 75 million to 85 million unique TCR beta chains across the 666 repertoires, and about 12 million of those chains were shared by two or more donors. To remove PCR and sequencing errors, raw reads were error-corrected and collapsed into unique sequences using a nearest-neighbor algorithm that merged closely related sequences. Alignment of CDR3 sequences to IMGT reference sequences was used to assign V, D and J gene segments. Each retained sequence needed at least a six-nucleotide match to both a V gene segment and a J gene segment. A rearrangement counted as productive if the CDR3 had no stop codons and remained in frame with V and J, and every other rearrangement counted as non-productive. CDR3 was defined by IMGT convention, running from the second conserved V-encoded cysteine to the conserved J-encoded phenylalanine. The earlier analysis of 500 to 750 of the donors excluded any sequence lacking an unambiguous match to a single V gene segment. An earlier analysis of 500 to 600 of the donors classified V segments as functional when productive rearrangements were above 56.7% and as segregating when the standard deviation between donors was above 5%. To diagnose cytomegalovirus status from the catalog of TCR beta chain sequences, a statistical classification framework was built. A later analysis assigned V and J genes by comparing TCR nucleotide sequences with IMGT/GENE-DB human TR gene sequences. A later analysis assigned CDR3 sequences and most-parsimonious VDJ recombination scenarios with the TCRdist pipeline. In a later analysis, each TCR beta chain was defined by its CDR3 amino acid sequence together with its V-gene family, and reads without a unique V-gene family were excluded. A later analysis removed roughly 590 highly shared, low-generation-probability nucleotide sequences to deal with suspected cross-contamination and a sequencing artifact. For each public chain, a later analysis derived a clonal expansion index from normalized ranks of inferred template counts within each repertoire. A later analysis computed generation probabilities with a VDJ recombination model fitted to out-of-frame rearrangements, and checked the results against IGoR. Hypergeometric tests were used in a later analysis to score TCR-TCR, TCR-HLA and TCR-CMV co-occurrence, with a repertoire-size bias correction applied to the TCR pairs. In a later analysis, false discovery rates were estimated by permuting HLA or CMV assignments 20 times. In a later analysis, co-occurring TCRs were grouped using DBSCAN, with TCRdist sequence similarity added in when clustering inside HLA-allele-positive subsets. Repertoires with fewer than 30,000 or more than 120,000 public chains were left out of co-occurrence clustering, as were about 5 repertoires with anomalous nucleotide sharing. TCRdb's version of the immuneACCESS table is confined to in-frame rearrangements and falls short of the full clone set. An unresolved V gene accounts for under half of the shortfall where checked; the remainder is of unknown origin. That table gives V, J and clone size, and the DNA gave D and trimming. The sample records about 82,000 clones, over 80% of which are singletons. The top ten hold less than 2.5% of the sample.

Deletion took 2 bases off V and 0 bases off J, with a span of 18 bases between the germline ends. The germline V gene sets CDR1 to SGHRS and CDR2 to YFSETQ. The CDR3 measures 17 amino acids from cysteine to phenylalanine. Only the CDR3 portion is preserved as DNA: 51 bases, with reading frame beginning at the first base. The cohort was made up of 500 to 800 healthy bone marrow donors. All cohort members were sampled while nominally healthy, although unrecorded immune exposures were likely present. The donor tested CMV seronegative and was one of the 352 seronegative cohort members. Each donor provided a peripheral blood sample, and peripheral blood mononuclear cells were used for TCR beta sequencing. The Qiagen DNeasy Blood Extraction Kit was used to extract genomic DNA from the blood cell samples.

The sequence is built from TRBV5-1 and TRBJ2-7; the D gene is possibly TRBD2, with 6 bases matching. The specimen sequenced was PBMCs. This clonotype was obtained from a man between 18 and 29 years old in good health and CMV-seronegative. The CDR3 corresponds to CASSFGPTRGSSYEQYF. The sequenced DNA is TGCGCCAGCAGCTTCGGGCCGACTAGGGGATCCTCCTACGAGCAGTACTTC.